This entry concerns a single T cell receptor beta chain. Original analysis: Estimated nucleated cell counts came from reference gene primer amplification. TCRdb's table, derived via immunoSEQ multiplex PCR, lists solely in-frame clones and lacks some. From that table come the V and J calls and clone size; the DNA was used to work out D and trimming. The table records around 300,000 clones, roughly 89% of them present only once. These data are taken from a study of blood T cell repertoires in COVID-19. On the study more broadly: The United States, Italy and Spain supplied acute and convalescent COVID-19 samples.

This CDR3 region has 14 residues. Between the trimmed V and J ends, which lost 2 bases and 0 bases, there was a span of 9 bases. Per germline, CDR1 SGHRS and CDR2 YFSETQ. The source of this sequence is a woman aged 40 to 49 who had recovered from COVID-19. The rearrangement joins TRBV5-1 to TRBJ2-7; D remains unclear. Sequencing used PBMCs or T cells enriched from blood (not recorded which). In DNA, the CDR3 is TGCGCCAGCAGCTTTCAGCCTAGCTCCTACGAGCAGTACTTC. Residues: CASSFQPSSYEQYF.